The entry below describes one T cell receptor (beta chain). Antigen specificity is unknown. This CDR3 has 12 amino acids. V dropped 0 bases and J dropped 5 bases, with 4 bases sitting between them. Germline V gene sequence: CDR1 MGHRA, CDR2 YSYEKL. This specimen comes from a study of T cells in Graves' hyperthyroidism and ophthalmopathy. It was RNA transcripts that yielded the amplified TCR beta CDR3 regions. First-round RT-PCR of the TCR CDR3 relied on the HTBI primer set. TCRdb re-analysed the multiplex PCR reads in MiXCR, keeping a single row per CDR3 protein. The sample lists roughly 240,000 distinct CDR3 sequences; around 24% were seen once. Findings and caveats of the study: Most expanded thyroid clonotypes above 0.001 recurred in blood. In simple terms, a model built on 13 V-J features told ophthalmopathy apart from stable hyperthyroidism.

This chain joins TRBV4-1 and TRBJ2-5, with no clear D. The sequenced sample consisted of blood. This receptor was identified in a woman between 40 and 50 years old with Graves' ophthalmopathy. CDR3 in DNA: TGCGCCAGCAGCCAAGATCTGGAGACCCAGTACTTC. It translates to CASSQDLETQYF.